This T cell receptor (beta chain) is from a study of blood T cell repertoires in COVID-19. For the study at large: In each case, the material was cDNA or gDNA derived from T cells, B-cell-depleted T cells, or PBMCs.

V was pared by 0 bases and J by 3 bases, with 4 bases of the junction left unmatched. Per germline, CDR1 WSHSY and CDR2 SAAADI. This CDR3 contains 15 residues. In the original workflow: Using reference gene primer amplification, nucleated cell counts were estimated. The table came from immunoSEQ multiplex PCR; TCRdb's copy has only in-frame clones and leaves some out. That table furnishes V, J and clone size, whereas the DNA furnished D and trimming. The repertoire has some 40,000 clones, 86% of them found once; the top ten carry 4.5% to 5.5%. The chain combines TRBV10-2 with TRBJ1-2; TRBD1 aligns across 7 bases. The sequencing input was peripheral blood. The TCR was taken from a man aged 40-55 years with active COVID-19. CDR3: CASSESPGGYYGYTF. In DNA, the CDR3 is TGCGCCAGCAGTGAGTCCCCAGGGGGATACTATGGCTACACCTTC.